Below are 28 T cell receptor beta chains sequenced from a single sample in a study of technical replicates of blood from a handful of donors. Produced via immunoSEQ multiplex PCR; TCRdb's table is partial and in-frame only. In the table there are roughly 92,000 clones, roughly 96% of which are singletons. The sequencing input was T cells isolated from PBMCs. These receptors all come from a human donor in good health.

The chain is built from TRBV7-9 and TRBJ1-4; D is undetermined. The CDR3 runs to 14 residues. Per the germline V gene, CDR1 is SEHNR and CDR2 is FQNEAQ (reference sequence). Trimming left V 7 bases short and J 4 bases short, with 13 bases between. The CDR3 nucleotides are TGTGCCAGCATGGCAAGTTACCTTAATGAAAAACTGTTTTTT. This gives the protein CASMASYLNEKLFF.

This clone was detected once. This chain connects TRBV5-1 to TRBJ1-1; D unresolved. The V gene's germline CDR1 is SGHRS and CDR2 YFSETQ. CDR3 length equals 14 residues. Between the trimmed V and J ends, which lost 1 base and 1 base, there was a span of 8 bases. The CDR3 bases are TGCGCCAGCAGCTTGAAGAGGGAGAACACTGAAGCTTTCTTT. It encodes CASSLKRENTEAFF.

The rearrangement links TRBV28 to TRBJ2-7; TRBD2 matches 7 bases. Germline values: CDR1 MDHEN, CDR2 SYDVKM. The CDR3 is 13 amino acids. V trimming: 11 bases; J trimming: 4 bases; junction bases outside the gene matches: 11. The CDR3 sequence: CAGGGTKGYEQYF. Written as DNA, the CDR3 is TGTGCCGGAGGCGGGACTAAGGGATACGAGCAGTACTTC.

The chain joins TRBV5-6 to TRBJ1-1, with a possible D match to TRBD1 (6 bases). V dropped 2 bases and J dropped 11 bases, with 19 bases sitting between them. This CDR3 region has 14 residues. The germline gives CDR1 SGHDT, CDR2 YYEEEE. The CDR3 here is CASSFRGNEGSAFF. The CDR3 DNA sequence: TGTGCCAGCAGCTTCAGGGGTAATGAAGGTTCGGCTTTCTTT.

The chain links TRBV7-3 to TRBJ2-7; 13 nucleotides match TRBD2. The CDR3 sequence is 15 residues long. With V trimmed by 5 bases and J by 3 bases, 4 bases remained unmatched. Germline CDR1 reads SGHTA; CDR2 reads FQGTGA. The CDR3 spells CASSPGLAGFYEQYF. The CDR3 coding sequence is TGTGCCAGCAGCCCGGGACTAGCGGGATTCTACGAGCAGTACTTC.

The chain has TRBV6-5 and TRBJ2-7; 7 nucleotides align to TRBD1. V gave up 6 bases and J gave up 5 bases; unmatched junction bases: 13. This CDR3 has 15 residues. The germline V gene encodes CDR1 MNHEY and CDR2 SVGAGI. The DNA of the CDR3 is TGTGCCAGCAGCCAAGACAGGGAGTTCATTGACGAGCAGTACTTC. Its protein is CASSQDREFIDEQYF.

The chain has TRBV5-4 and TRBJ1-2; D unresolved. V was cut by 0 bases and J by 2 bases, with 8 bases left in between. This CDR3 has 14 amino acids. Per the germline V gene, CDR1 is SGHNT and CDR2 is YYREEE (reference sequence). CDR3 in DNA: TGTGCCAGCAGCTTGGATCCGTTCAACTATGGCTACACCTTC. It encodes CASSLDPFNYGYTF.

This chain connects TRBV7-9 to TRBJ2-2, with a tentative D call TRBD1 (6 bases). This CDR3 contains 15 residues. V lost 6 bases and J lost 4, with 15 bases in between. The V gene's germline CDR1 is SEHNR and CDR2 FQNEAQ (reference sequence). Here the CDR3 DNA reads TGTGCCAGCAGGGGGGCAGGGTACGGCACCGGGGAGCTGTTTTTT. Encoded protein: CASRGAGYGTGELFF.

The chain uses TRBV9 and TRBJ2-7, with a weak D call TRBD2 (5 bases). This CDR3 spans 15 amino acids. Trimming took 0 bases from V and 4 from J, leaving 14 bases between them. CDR1 and CDR2 from the germline V gene are SGDLS and YYNGEE. DNA of the CDR3: TGTGCCAGCAGCGTAGGCAGAGGGAGTCTTTACGAGCAGTACTTC. Amino acids: CASSVGRGSLYEQYF.

The V call is TRBV16, the J call TRBJ1-5; D remains unclear. Germline assignment: CDR1 KGHSY and CDR2 FQNENV. Trimming pared 4 bases from V and 4 bases from J, leaving 11 bases between. The CDR3 is made up of 14 amino acids. DNA of the CDR3: TGTGCCAGCAGCCTAAATACAGAGAATCAGCCCCAGCATTTT. Translating it yields CASSLNTENQPQHF.

The chain recombines TRBV30 with TRBJ1-2; a weak D match, TRBD1 (5 bases). From germline, CDR1 is GTSNPN and CDR2 SVGIG (reference sequence). The CDR3 runs 13 residues. The V gene lost 3 bases and the J gene lost 4 bases, with 12 bases spanning the gap. This CDR3 is CAWSLGRSYGYTF. CDR3 DNA sequence: TGTGCCTGGAGCCTGGGGCGGAGCTATGGCTACACCTTC.

The chain is built from TRBV10-3 and TRBJ2-3; D call uncertain. The CDR3 is 14 amino acids. Trimming took 3 bases from V and 0 from J, leaving 7 bases between them. The germline V gene encodes CDR1 ENHRY and CDR2 SYGVKD. This CDR3 reads CAISERDSTDTQYF. Written as DNA, the CDR3 is TGTGCCATCAGTGAACGAGATAGCACAGATACGCAGTATTTT.

The gene calls are TRBV29-1 and TRBJ2-2, with 8 bases identical to TRBD1. Germline V gene sequence: CDR1 SQVTM, CDR2 ANQGSEA. This CDR3 has 14 amino acids. Germline trimming cut 4 bases from V and 3 bases from J; bases unmatched to any gene: 4. CDR3 amino acids: CSVAGGVDTGELFF. The CDR3 coding sequence is TGCAGCGTTGCAGGGGGCGTTGACACCGGGGAGCTGTTTTTT.

J is TRBJ2-7 and V is TRBV9, with 7 bases identical to TRBD1. V gave up 4 bases and J gave up 4 bases; unmatched junction bases: 11. From germline, CDR1 is SGDLS and CDR2 YYNGEE. The CDR3 runs 15 residues. CDR3 sequence: CASSRSGTVGYEQYF. The CDR3 DNA reads TGTGCCAGCAGCCGCTCCGGGACAGTAGGATACGAGCAGTACTTC.

This clone was seen just once. J is TRBJ1-2 and V is TRBV28; tentative D call: TRBD1 (6 bases). The germline V gene encodes CDR1 MDHEN and CDR2 SYDVKM. The V end was cut by 1 base, the J end by 12 bases, with 18 bases between. The CDR3 is 14 residues long. In nucleotides, the CDR3 is TGTGCCAGCAGTTTATTAGGGGTTGGGGGCGAGGACACCTTC. Residues: CASSLLGVGGEDTF.

The chain links TRBV2 to TRBJ2-5; TRBD2 is a possible D gene (6 bases). CDR1 and CDR2 from the germline V gene are SNHLY and FYNNEI. This CDR3 has 13 residues. Between the trimmed V and J ends, which lost 11 bases and 5 bases, there was a span of 18 bases. The CDR3 DNA reads as TGTGCCCAAGCGGCGGGGAATGGGGAGACCCAGTACTTC. Its translation: CAQAAGNGETQYF.

The rearrangement uses TRBV27 and TRBJ2-2; unclear D gene. V was cut by 3 bases and J by 4 bases, with 6 bases left in between. Germline values: CDR1 MNHEY, CDR2 SMNVEV (reference sequence). The CDR3 runs 13 residues. CDR3: CASSFLVTGELFF. The CDR3 DNA reads TGTGCCAGCAGTTTCCTTGTCACCGGGGAGCTGTTTTTT.

In DNA, the CDR3 is TGTGCCAGCAGTGAAACTCTGGCTAGCTCCTACAATGAGCAGTTCTTC. Protein product: CASSETLASSYNEQFF. The chain is built from TRBV6-1 and TRBJ2-1, with D unclear. This CDR3 comprises 16 residues. Germline loops: CDR1 MNHNS, CDR2 SASEGT. V gave up 2 bases and J gave up 0 bases, with 11 bases separating them.

This clone was seen only once. The chain employs TRBV7-9 and TRBJ1-1, with D tentatively TRBD1 (6 bases). The CDR3 consists of 12 residues. Deletions cut 5 bases from V and 8 bases from J, with 12 bases between. The germline gives CDR1 SEHNR, CDR2 FQNEAQ (reference sequence). Written as DNA, the CDR3 is TGTGCCAGCAGCCCACCCCAGGGGGAAGCTTTCTTT. This sequence encodes CASSPPQGEAFF.

Here the CDR3 reads CASSLPGLTYEQYF. As DNA, the CDR3 is TGTGCCAGCAGTCTCCCGGGACTCACCTACGAGCAGTACTTC. The chain recombines TRBV28 with TRBJ2-7, with a possible D match to TRBD2 (6 bases). The germline V gene has CDR1 MDHEN and CDR2 SYDVKM. This CDR3 comprises 14 residues. V was cut by 5 bases and J by 2 bases, with 13 bases left in between.

The chain joins TRBV4-2 to TRBJ2-1, with TRBD2 matching 10 bases. The J segment lost 7 bases and the V segment lost 0 bases, leaving 9 bases of the junction unmatched. This CDR3 has 17 residues. Germline V CDR1 and CDR2: LGHNA, YNFKEQ. The CDR3 bases are TGTGCCAGCAGCCAAGATCCCCTAGCGGGAGTCAGTAATGAGCAGTTCTTC. It yields the protein CASSQDPLAGVSNEQFF.

The table lists this clone with a few counts. The gene calls are TRBV2 and TRBJ1-1, with D perhaps matching TRBD1 (5 bases). Germline values: CDR1 SNHLY, CDR2 FYNNEI. CDR3 size: 13 residues. The V gene lost 4 bases and the J gene lost 2 bases, with 8 bases spanning the gap. Here the CDR3 reads CASSVDTNTEAFF. As DNA, the CDR3 is TGTGCCAGCAGTGTGGACACCAACACTGAAGCTTTCTTT. The full variable domain, rest sourced from reference TRBV2 and TRBJ1-1, is EPEVTQTPSHQVTQMGQEVILRCVPISNHLYFYWYRQILGQKVEFLVSFYNNEISEKSEIFDDQFSVERPDGSNFTLKIRSTKLEDSAMYFCASSVDTNTEAFFGQGTRLTVV.

V and J are TRBV9 and TRBJ2-5; 8 bases are a match to TRBD2. Germline V gives CDR1 SGDLS, CDR2 YYNGEE. The V segment lost 0 bases and the J segment 1 base; nucleotides outside the gene matches: 2. This CDR3 spans 15 amino acids. CDR3 in amino acids: CASSVGGRLQETQYF. Here the CDR3 DNA reads TGTGCCAGCAGCGTAGGCGGGAGGCTCCAAGAGACCCAGTACTTC.

The J gene is TRBJ2-7, the V gene TRBV12-1; the table's D call, TRBD2, has no DNA check behind it. TRBV12-1 is termed a pseudogene. The CDR3 consists of 13 residues. In DNA form, the CDR3 reads TGTGCCAGCAGCGCGGGAGGGTCATACGAGCAGTACTTC. Its translation: CASSAGGSYEQYF.

The V and J genes are TRBV19 and TRBJ2-7; D possibly corresponds to TRBD2 (5 bases). CDR1 is LNHDA and CDR2 is SQIVND in the germline V gene (reference sequence). The V gene lost 4 bases and the J gene lost 0 bases, with 13 bases spanning the gap. The CDR3 runs 15 residues. CDR3 bases: TGTGCCAGTAGTAGAGAAGGGAGCAGCTCCTACGAGCAGTACTTC. This translates into CASSREGSSSYEQYF.

The rearrangement uses TRBV11-1 and TRBJ2-1, with 8 bases fitting TRBD2. The V gene end was trimmed by 5 bases and the J gene end by 3 bases; junction bases not matched to a gene: 3. Germline V gene sequence: CDR1 SGHAT, CDR2 FQDESV (reference sequence). The CDR3 totals 14 residues. In nucleotides, the CDR3 is TGTGCCAGCAGCCTCGGGACTAGCTACAATGAGCAGTTCTTC. It codes for CASSLGTSYNEQFF.

V usage is TRBV29-1 and J usage is TRBJ1-1, with no clear D. CDR3 size: 14 residues. V lost 4 bases and J lost 7, with 19 bases in between. Germline assignment: CDR1 SQVTM and CDR2 ANQGSEA. The CDR3 spells CSVALVSQGVEAFF. The CDR3 nucleotides are TGCAGCGTTGCCCTAGTATCCCAAGGAGTTGAAGCTTTCTTT.

Details on this clone: An end of the junction does not agree with germline; a read error may underlie this. The chain has TRBV7-7 and TRBJ2-1; TRBD2 aligns across 9 bases. The CDR3 loop spans 15 amino acids. Germline CDR1 SSHAT, CDR2 FNYEAQ (reference sequence). CDR3 residues: CASSLLSGSTGEQFF. The CDR3 DNA follows: TGTGCTAGCAGCTTACTTAGCGGGAGTACGGGTGAGCAGTTCTTC. The whole variable domain, remainder taken from reference TRBV7-7 and TRBJ2-1, is GAGVSQSPRYKVTKRGQDVTLRCDPISSHATLYWYQQALGQGPEFLTYFNYEAQPDKSGLPSDRFSAERPEGSISTLTIQRTEQRDSAMYRCASSLLSGSTGEQFFGPGTRLTVL.